The sequence of this T cell receptor beta chain was determined in a study of blood T cell repertoires in COVID-19. Study summary: Researchers got acute and convalescent COVID-19 samples from the United States, Italy and Spain. T cells, B-cell-depleted T cells, or PBMCs supplied cDNA or gDNA.

How the authors handled the data: Reference gene primer amplification in the assay estimated nucleated cell counts. Sequenced by immunoSEQ multiplex PCR; TCRdb stores in-frame clones only, minus some. That table furnishes V, J and clone size, whereas the DNA furnished D and trimming. The sample has 250,000 to 300,000 clones; approximately 89% are singletons. Seattle patient enrollment occurred during active infection, with longitudinal follow-up thereafter. CDR3 length: 16 amino acids. The germline gives CDR1 SGHDN, CDR2 FVKESK. J gave up 3 bases and V 1 base, and 1 base lay outside the gene matches. The source material was peripheral blood. This clonotype was obtained from a woman aged 25 to 45 with COVID-19, enrolled during active disease. This chain links TRBV14 with TRBJ2-2; 11 bases are a match to TRBD1. CDR3 sequence: CASSQGGQGDTGELFF. CDR3 DNA: TGTGCCAGCAGCCAAGGGGGACAGGGGGACACCGGGGAGCTGTTTTTT.